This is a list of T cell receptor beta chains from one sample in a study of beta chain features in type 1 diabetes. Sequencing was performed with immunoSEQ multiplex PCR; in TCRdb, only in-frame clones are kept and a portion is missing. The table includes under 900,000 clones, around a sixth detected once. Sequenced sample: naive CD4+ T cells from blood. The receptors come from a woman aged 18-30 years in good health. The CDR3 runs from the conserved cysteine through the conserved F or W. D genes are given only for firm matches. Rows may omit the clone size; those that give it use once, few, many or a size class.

DNA: TGTGCCAGCAGCTTAAGAAGCGGGAGGGCCCACAATGAGCAGTTCTTC
CDR3: CASSLRSGRAHNEQFF
J: TRBJ2-1
size: .
V: TRBV7-9
D: TRBD2

DNA: TGTGCCAGCAGGCGTGGGACAGGGAACTATGAGCAGTTCTTC
CDR3: CASRRGTGNYEQFF
J: TRBJ2-1
size: .
V: TRBV6-1
D: TRBD1

DNA: TGTGCCAGCAGCGGGACGATTAATAAACTGTTTTTT
CDR3: CASSGTINKLFF
J: TRBJ1-4
size: few
V: TRBV2
D: .

DNA: TGTGCCAGCTCAATCGACCGACTTAGATATTCGTCTAATGAGCAGTTCTTC
CDR3: CASSIDRLRYSSNEQFF
J: TRBJ2-1
size: .
V: TRBV18
D: .

DNA: TGTGCCAGCAGCCGGACCTACGAGCAGTACTTC
CDR3: CASSRTYEQYF
J: TRBJ2-7
size: .
V: TRBV14
D: .

DNA: TGTGCCAGCATTACAGGGGGCGGTTGGGACACTGAAGCTTTCTTT
CDR3: CASITGGGWDTEAFF
J: TRBJ1-1
size: few
V: TRBV28
D: TRBD1

DNA: TGCGCCAGCAGCTCCGGGGGCGACACTGAAGCTTTCTTT
CDR3: CASSSGGDTEAFF
J: TRBJ1-1
size: .
V: TRBV5-1
D: .

DNA: TGTGCCAGCAGGTACCAGGATCCCACAGATACGCAGTATTTT
CDR3: CASRYQDPTDTQYF
J: TRBJ2-3
size: .
V: TRBV6-6
D: .

DNA: TGTGCCAGCAGTGAAGTTTGGACAGCTCAGAACACTGAAGCTTTCTTT
CDR3: CASSEVWTAQNTEAFF
J: TRBJ1-1
size: few
V: TRBV2
D: .

DNA: TGCAGCATGTACACCGGGGAGCTGTTTTTT
CDR3: CSMYTGELFF
J: TRBJ2-2
size: few
V: TRBV29-1
D: .

DNA: TGTGCCAGCAGCTTATCGGCGTCAGAGACCCAGTACTTC
CDR3: CASSLSASETQYF
J: TRBJ2-5
size: .
V: TRBV7-3
D: .

DNA: TGTGCCAGCAGTGGGGGACTGCGCACAGATACGCAGTATTTT
CDR3: CASSGGLRTDTQYF
J: TRBJ2-3
size: .
V: TRBV28
D: .

DNA: TGTGCCAGCTCACCAAGGACAGGGACTGAAGCTTTCTTT
CDR3: CASSPRTGTEAFF
J: TRBJ1-1
size: few
V: TRBV18
D: TRBD1

DNA: TGTGCCAGCAGCTTCACCCCCACCAACTACAATGAGCAGTTCTTC
CDR3: CASSFTPTNYNEQFF
J: TRBJ2-1
size: few
V: TRBV7-2
D: .

DNA: TGTGCCAGCAGTGCCGGTTCCGGAGGACACTACAATGAGCAGTTCTTC
CDR3: CASSAGSGGHYNEQFF
J: TRBJ2-1
size: few
V: TRBV6-1
D: .

DNA: TGTGCCAGCAGCCCAGGAGGGAGCTATAGCACAGATACGCAGTATTTT
CDR3: CASSPGGSYSTDTQYF
J: TRBJ2-3
size: .
V: TRBV7-3
D: .

DNA: TGTGCCAGCAGTTTCACCAGGGATTTAACTGAAGCTTTCTTT
CDR3: CASSFTRDLTEAFF
J: TRBJ1-1
size: few
V: TRBV7-9
D: .

DNA: TGTGCCAGTAGTATGACCCAGCTCTATGGCTACACCTTC
CDR3: CASSMTQLYGYTF
J: TRBJ1-2
size: few
V: TRBV19
D: .

DNA: TGTGCCAGCAGTGCTTTGTGGGGTGAGCAGTTCTTC
CDR3: CASSALWGEQFF
J: TRBJ2-1
size: .
V: TRBV6-1
D: .

DNA: TGTGCCAGCAGCCGACAGTCTGGACTAGCGGGAGTCCCGGGTTCCTACAATGAGCAGTTCTTC
CDR3: CASSRQSGLAGVPGSYNEQFF
J: TRBJ2-1
size: few
V: TRBV14
D: TRBD2

DNA: TGTGCCAGCAGCCCTTTTTCTCGGCGCTCTGGGGCCAACGTCCTGACTTTC
CDR3: CASSPFSRRSGANVLTF
J: TRBJ2-6
size: few
V: TRBV11-2
D: .

DNA: TGTGCCAGCAGCGTCAGGGCACGAGAGACCCAGTACTTC
CDR3: CASSVRARETQYF
J: TRBJ2-5
size: few
V: TRBV2
D: .

DNA: TGTGCCAGCAGTTTAGCGGCGGCGCCTGGAAACACCATATATTTT
CDR3: CASSLAAAPGNTIYF
J: TRBJ1-3
size: .
V: TRBV28
D: .

DNA: TGTGCCAGCAGTGAGGACAGGATGGGGGAGCAGTACTTC
CDR3: CASSEDRMGEQYF
J: TRBJ2-7
size: few
V: TRBV2
D: TRBD1

DNA: TGCAGTGGCGGGAGGGCAGATACGCAGTATTTT
CDR3: CSGGRADTQYF
J: TRBJ2-3
size: .
V: TRBV20-1
D: TRBD2

DNA: TGTGCCAGCAGCCAGAGAACCGGGGAGCTGTTTTTT
CDR3: CASSQRTGELFF
J: TRBJ2-2
size: few
V: TRBV9
D: .

DNA: TGTGCCAGTAGTGCAGGACAGATCTACAATGAGCAGTTCTTC
CDR3: CASSAGQIYNEQFF
J: TRBJ2-1
size: once
V: TRBV19
D: .

DNA: TGTGCCAGCAGCTTAGGATTAGGTGTCGCCGAGCAGTTCTTC
CDR3: CASSLGLGVAEQFF
J: TRBJ2-1
size: few
V: TRBV7-9
D: .

DNA: TGCGCCAGCAGCTTGGACGGACAGGGTCCGGCGGGCTACACCTTC
CDR3: CASSLDGQGPAGYTF
J: TRBJ1-2
size: .
V: TRBV5-1
D: TRBD1